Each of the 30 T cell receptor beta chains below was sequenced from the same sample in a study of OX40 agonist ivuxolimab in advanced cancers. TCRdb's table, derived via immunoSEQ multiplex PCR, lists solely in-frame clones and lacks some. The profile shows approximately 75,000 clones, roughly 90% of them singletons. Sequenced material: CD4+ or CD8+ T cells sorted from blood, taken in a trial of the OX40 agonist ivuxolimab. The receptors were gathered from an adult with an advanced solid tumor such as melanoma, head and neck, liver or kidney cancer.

The DNA of the CDR3 is TGTGCCAGCAGTGGCAGGGCAAACTCTGGGGCCAACGTCCTGACTTTC. This translates into CASSGRANSGANVLTF. The chain carries TRBV28 and TRBJ2-6, with D perhaps matching TRBD1 (5 bases). The CDR3 totals 16 residues. Germline CDR1 is MDHEN and CDR2 is SYDVKM. V was trimmed by 5 bases and J by 0 bases, leaving 11 bases between them.

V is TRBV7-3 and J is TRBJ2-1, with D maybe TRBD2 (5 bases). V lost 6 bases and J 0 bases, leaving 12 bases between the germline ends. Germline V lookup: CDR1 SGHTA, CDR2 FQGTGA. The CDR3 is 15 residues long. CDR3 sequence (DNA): TGTGCCAGCAGTTCTCCGGGAAGCTCCTACAATGAGCAGTTCTTC. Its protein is CASSSPGSSYNEQFF. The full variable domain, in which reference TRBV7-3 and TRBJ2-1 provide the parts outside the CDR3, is GAGVSQTPSNKVTEKGKYVELRCDPISGHTALYWYRQSLGQGPEFLIYFQGTGAADDSGLPNDRFFAVRPEGSVSTLKIQRTERGDSAVYLCASSSPGSSYNEQFFGPGTRLTVL.

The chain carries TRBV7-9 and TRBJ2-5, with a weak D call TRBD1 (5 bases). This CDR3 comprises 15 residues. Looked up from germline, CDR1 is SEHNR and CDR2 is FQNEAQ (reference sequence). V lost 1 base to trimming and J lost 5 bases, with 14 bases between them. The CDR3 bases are TGTGCCAGCAGCTTAGTACCGTCTCAGGGTGAGACCCAGTACTTC. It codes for CASSLVPSQGETQYF.

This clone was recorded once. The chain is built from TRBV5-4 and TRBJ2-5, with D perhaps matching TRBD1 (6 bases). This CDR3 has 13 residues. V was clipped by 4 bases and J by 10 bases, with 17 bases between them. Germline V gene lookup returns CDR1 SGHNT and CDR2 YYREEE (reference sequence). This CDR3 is CASSKRDGQFQYF. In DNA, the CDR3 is TGTGCCAGCAGCAAAAGGGACGGACAGTTCCAGTACTTC.

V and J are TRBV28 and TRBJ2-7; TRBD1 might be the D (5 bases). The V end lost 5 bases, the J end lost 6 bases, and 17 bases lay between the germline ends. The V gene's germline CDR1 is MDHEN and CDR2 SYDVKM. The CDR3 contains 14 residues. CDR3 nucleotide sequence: TGTGCCAGCAGTGAATACCGTACAGGAAGCGAGCAGTACTTC. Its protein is CASSEYRTGSEQYF. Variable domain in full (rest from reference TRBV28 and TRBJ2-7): DVKVTQSSRYLVKRTGEKVFLECVQDMDHENMFWYRQDPGLGLRLIYFSYDVKMKEKGDIPEGYSVSREKKERFSLILESASTNQTSMYLCASSEYRTGSEQYFGPGTRLTVT.

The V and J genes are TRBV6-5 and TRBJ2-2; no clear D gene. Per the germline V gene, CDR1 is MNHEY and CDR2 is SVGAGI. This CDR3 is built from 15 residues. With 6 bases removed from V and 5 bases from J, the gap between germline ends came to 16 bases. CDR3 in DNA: TGTGCCAGCAGACCCCCCATAGGCTTTACCGGGGAGCTGTTTTTT. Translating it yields CASRPPIGFTGELFF.

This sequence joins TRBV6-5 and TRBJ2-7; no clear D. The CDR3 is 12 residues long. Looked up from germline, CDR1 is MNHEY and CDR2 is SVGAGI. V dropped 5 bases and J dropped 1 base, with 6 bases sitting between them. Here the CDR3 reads CASSQISYEQYF. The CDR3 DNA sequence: TGTGCCAGCAGTCAGATATCCTACGAGCAGTACTTC.

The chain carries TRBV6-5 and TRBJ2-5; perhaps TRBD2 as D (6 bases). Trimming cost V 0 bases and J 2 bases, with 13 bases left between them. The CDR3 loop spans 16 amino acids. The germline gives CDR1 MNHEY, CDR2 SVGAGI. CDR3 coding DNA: TGTGCCAGCAGTTACTCGTTAGCGGCCTCACAAGAGACCCAGTACTTC. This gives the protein CASSYSLAASQETQYF.

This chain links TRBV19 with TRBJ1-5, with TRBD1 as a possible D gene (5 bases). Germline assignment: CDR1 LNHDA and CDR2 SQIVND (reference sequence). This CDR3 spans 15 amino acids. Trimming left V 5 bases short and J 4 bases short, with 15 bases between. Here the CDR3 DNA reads TGTGCCAGTAGTCGACTCTCCGAGGGGAATCAGCCCCAGCATTTT. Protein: CASSRLSEGNQPQHF. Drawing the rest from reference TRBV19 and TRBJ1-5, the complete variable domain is DGGITQSPKYLFRKEGQNVTLSCEQNLNHDAMYWYRQDPGQGLRLIYYSQIVNDFQKGDIAEGYSVSREKKESFPLTVTSAQKNPTAFYLCASSRLSEGNQPQHFGDGTRLSIL.

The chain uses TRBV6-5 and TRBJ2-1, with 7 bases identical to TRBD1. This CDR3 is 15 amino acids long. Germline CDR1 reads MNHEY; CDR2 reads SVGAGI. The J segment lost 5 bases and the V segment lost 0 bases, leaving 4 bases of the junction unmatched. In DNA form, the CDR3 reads TGTGCCAGCAGTTACTCTGCCGGGACAGACAATGAGCAGTTCTTC. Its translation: CASSYSAGTDNEQFF.

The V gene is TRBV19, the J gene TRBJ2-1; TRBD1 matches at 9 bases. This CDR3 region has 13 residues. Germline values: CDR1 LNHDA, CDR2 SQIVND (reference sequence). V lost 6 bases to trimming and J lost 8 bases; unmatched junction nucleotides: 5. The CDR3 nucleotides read TGTGCCAGTAGCCGGGACAGGGTATATGAGCAGTTCTTC. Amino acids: CASSRDRVYEQFF.

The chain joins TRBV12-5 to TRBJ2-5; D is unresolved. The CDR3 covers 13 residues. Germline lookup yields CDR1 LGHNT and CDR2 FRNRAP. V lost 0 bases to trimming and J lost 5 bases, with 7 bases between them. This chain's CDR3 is CASGLVPGETQYF. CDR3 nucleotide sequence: TGTGCTAGTGGTTTGGTACCCGGGGAGACCCAGTACTTC.

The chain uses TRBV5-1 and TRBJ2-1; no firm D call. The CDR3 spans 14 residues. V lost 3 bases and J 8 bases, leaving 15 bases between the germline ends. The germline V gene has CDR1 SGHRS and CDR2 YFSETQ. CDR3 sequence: CASSSYDVKDEQFF. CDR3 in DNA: TGCGCCAGCAGCTCATACGATGTTAAGGATGAGCAGTTCTTC.

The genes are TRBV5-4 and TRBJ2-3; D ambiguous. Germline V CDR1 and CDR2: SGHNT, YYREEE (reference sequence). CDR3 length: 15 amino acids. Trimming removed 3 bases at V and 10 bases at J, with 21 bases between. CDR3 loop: CASSSPRSSIEAQYF. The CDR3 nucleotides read TGTGCCAGCAGCTCACCGCGTAGCTCAATAGAAGCGCAGTATTTT.

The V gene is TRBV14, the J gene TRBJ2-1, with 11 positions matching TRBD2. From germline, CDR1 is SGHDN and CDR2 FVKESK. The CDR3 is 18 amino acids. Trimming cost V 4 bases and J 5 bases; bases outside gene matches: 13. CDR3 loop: CASSPFPLAGDVDNEQFF. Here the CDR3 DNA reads TGTGCCAGCAGCCCCTTCCCACTAGCGGGAGATGTCGACAATGAGCAGTTCTTC.

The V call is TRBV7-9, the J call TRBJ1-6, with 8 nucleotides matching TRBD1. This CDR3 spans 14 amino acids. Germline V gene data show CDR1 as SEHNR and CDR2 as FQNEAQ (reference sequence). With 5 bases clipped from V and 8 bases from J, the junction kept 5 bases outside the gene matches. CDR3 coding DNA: TGTGCCAGCAGCCAATTGACAGGGGATTCACCCCTCCACTTT. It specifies CASSQLTGDSPLHF.

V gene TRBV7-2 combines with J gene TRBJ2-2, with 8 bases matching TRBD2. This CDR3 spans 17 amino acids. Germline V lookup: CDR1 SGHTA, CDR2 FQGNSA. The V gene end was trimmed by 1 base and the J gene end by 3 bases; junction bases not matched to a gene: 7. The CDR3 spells CASSLGPGGAYTGELFF. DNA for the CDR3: TGTGCCAGCAGCTTAGGGCCCGGGGGGGCCTACACCGGGGAGCTGTTTTTT.

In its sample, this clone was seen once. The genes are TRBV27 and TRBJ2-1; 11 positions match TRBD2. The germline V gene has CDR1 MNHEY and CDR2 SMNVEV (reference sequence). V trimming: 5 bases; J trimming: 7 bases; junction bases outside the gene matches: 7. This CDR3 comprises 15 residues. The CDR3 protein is CASSPPSGRTNEQFF. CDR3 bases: TGTGCCAGCAGTCCCCCTAGCGGGAGGACGAATGAGCAGTTCTTC.

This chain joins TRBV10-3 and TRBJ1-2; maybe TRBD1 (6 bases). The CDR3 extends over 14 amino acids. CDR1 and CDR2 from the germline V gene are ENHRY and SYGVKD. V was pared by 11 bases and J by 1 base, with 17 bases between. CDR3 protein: CAANPNRDNYGYTF. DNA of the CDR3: TGTGCCGCAAACCCAAACAGGGATAACTATGGCTACACCTTC.

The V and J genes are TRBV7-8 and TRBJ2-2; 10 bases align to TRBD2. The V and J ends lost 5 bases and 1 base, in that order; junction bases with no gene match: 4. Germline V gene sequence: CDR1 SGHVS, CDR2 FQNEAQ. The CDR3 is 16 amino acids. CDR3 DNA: TGTGCCAGCAGCCTGAGGACTAGCGGGAACACCGGGGAGCTGTTTTTT. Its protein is CASSLRTSGNTGELFF.

The CDR3 sequence is CASSPSGQGPLSEKLFF. CDR3 DNA: TGCGCCAGCAGTCCTTCGGGACAGGGGCCATTAAGTGAAAAACTGTTTTTT. V gene TRBV4-1 combines with J gene TRBJ1-4; 10 positions agree with TRBD1. Germline CDR1 MGHRA, CDR2 YSYEKL. The CDR3 contains 17 residues. V trimming: 6 bases; J trimming: 7 bases; junction bases outside the gene matches: 14.

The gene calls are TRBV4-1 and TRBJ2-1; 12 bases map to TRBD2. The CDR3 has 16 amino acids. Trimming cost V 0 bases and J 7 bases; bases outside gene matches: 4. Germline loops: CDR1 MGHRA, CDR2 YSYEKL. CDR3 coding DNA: TGCGCCAGCAGCCAAGAAGACGGACTAGCGGGGAATGAGCAGTTCTTC. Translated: CASSQEDGLAGNEQFF.

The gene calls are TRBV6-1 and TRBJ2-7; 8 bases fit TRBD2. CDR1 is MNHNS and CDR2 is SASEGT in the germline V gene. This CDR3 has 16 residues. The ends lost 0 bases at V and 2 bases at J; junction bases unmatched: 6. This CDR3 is CASSEASGTRAYEQYF. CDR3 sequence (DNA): TGTGCCAGCAGTGAAGCTAGCGGGACTCGGGCCTACGAGCAGTACTTC.

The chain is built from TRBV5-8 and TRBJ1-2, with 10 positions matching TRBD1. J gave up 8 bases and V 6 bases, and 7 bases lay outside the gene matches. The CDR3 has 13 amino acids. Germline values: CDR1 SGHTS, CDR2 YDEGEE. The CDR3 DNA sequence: TGTGCCAGCACCAAGGACAGGGGGACCGGCTACACCTTC. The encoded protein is CASTKDRGTGYTF.

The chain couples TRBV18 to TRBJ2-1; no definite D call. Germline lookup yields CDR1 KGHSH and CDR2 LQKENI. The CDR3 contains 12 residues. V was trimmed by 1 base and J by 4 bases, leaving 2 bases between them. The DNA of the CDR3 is TGTGCCAGCTCACCACTTTACAATGAGCAGTTCTTC. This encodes CASSPLYNEQFF.

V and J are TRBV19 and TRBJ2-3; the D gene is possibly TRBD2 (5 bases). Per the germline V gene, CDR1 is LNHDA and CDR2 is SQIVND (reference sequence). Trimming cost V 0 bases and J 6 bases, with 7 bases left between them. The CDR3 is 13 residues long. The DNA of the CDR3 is TGTGCCAGTAGTATAGACGGACTCGATACGCAGTATTTT. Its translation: CASSIDGLDTQYF.

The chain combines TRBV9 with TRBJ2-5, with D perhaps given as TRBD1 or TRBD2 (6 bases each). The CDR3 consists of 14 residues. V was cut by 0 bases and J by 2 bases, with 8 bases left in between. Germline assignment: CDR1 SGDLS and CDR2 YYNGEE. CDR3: CASSVVGGQETQYF. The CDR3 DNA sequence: TGTGCCAGCAGCGTAGTAGGGGGGCAAGAGACCCAGTACTTC.

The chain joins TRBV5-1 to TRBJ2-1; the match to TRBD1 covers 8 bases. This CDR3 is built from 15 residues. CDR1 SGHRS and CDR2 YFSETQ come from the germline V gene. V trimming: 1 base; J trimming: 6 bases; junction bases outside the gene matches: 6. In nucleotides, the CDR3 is TGCGCCAGCAGCTTGCTAGGACAGGGTACCAATGAGCAGTTCTTC. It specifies CASSLLGQGTNEQFF.

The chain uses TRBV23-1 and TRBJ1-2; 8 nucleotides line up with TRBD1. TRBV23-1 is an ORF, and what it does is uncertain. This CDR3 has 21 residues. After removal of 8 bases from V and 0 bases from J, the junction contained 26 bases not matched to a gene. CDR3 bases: TGCGCCAGCCCGCTGAGGACAGGGCCCTATGAGAGCACCACCACTAACTATGGCTACACCTTC. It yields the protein CASPLRTGPYESTTTNYGYTF.

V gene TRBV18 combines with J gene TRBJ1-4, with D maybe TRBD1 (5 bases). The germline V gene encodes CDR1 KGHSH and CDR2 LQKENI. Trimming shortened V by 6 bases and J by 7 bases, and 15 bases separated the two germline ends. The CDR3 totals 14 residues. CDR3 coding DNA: TGTGCCAGCTCGCAGACAGAAGGTACTGAAAAACTGTTTTTT. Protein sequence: CASSQTEGTEKLFF.